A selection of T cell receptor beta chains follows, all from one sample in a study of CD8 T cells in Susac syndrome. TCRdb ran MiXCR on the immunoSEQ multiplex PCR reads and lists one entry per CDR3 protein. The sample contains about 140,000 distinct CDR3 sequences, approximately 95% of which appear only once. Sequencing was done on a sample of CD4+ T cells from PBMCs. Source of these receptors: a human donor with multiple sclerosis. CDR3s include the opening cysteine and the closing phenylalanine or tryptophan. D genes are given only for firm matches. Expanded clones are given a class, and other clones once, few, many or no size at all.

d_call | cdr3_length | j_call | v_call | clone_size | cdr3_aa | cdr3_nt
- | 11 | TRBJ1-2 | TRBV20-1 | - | CSASRDLSYTF | TGCAGTGCTAGCCGGGACTTAAGCTACACCTTC
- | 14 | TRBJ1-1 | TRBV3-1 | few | CASSQGTVNTEAFF | TGTGCCAGCAGCCAAGGGACAGTGAACACTGAAGCTTTCTTT
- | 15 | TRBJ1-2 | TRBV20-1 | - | CSARASRPALYGYTF | TGCAGTGCTAGAGCCTCCCGACCAGCCCTCTATGGCTACACCTTC
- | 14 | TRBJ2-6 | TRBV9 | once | CASSQTAGANVLTF | TGTGCCAGCAGCCAGACCGCTGGGGCCAACGTCCTGACTTTC
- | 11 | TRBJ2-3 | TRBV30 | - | CAWSAVDTQYF | TGTGCCTGGAGTGCCGTCGATACGCAGTATTTT
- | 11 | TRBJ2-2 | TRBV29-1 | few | CSVGNTGELFF | TGCAGCGTTGGCAACACCGGGGAGCTGTTTTTT
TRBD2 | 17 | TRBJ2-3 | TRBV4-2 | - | CASSPGGTSGRPDTQYF | TGTGCCAGCAGCCCGGGGGGGACTAGCGGGAGGCCAGATACGCAGTATTTT
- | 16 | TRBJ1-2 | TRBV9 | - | CASSVGRRNTNYGYTF | TGTGCCAGCAGCGTAGGACGACGGAATACTAACTATGGCTACACCTTC
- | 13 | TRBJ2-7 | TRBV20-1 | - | CSAPYRDKGGQYF | TGCAGTGCGCCCTACCGGGACAAAGGCGGGCAGTACTTC
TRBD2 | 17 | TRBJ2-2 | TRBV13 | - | CASSRISSGLNTGELFF | TGTGCCAGCAGTCGAATATCTAGCGGGCTGAACACCGGGGAGCTGTTTTTT
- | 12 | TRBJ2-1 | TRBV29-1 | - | CSALKGHNEQFF | TGCAGCGCCCTAAAGGGGCACAATGAGCAGTTCTTC
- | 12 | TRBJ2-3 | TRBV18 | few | CASSPLADTQYF | TGTGCCAGCTCACCATTGGCAGATACGCAGTATTTT
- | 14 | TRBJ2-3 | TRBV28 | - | CASSLGDTTDTQYF | TGTGCCAGCAGTTTAGGCGACACCACAGATACGCAGTATTTT
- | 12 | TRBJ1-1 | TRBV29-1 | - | CSARDGYTEAFF | TGCAGCGCCCGGGACGGTTACACTGAAGCTTTCTTT
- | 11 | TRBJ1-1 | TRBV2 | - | CASRVTGEAFF | TGTGCCAGCAGAGTGACAGGTGAAGCTTTCTTT
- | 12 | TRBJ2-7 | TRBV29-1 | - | CSVETRTYEQYF | TGCAGCGTTGAAACCCGGACGTACGAGCAGTACTTC
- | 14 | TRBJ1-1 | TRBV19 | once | CASKVEGRSTEAFF | TGTGCCAGTAAGGTAGAGGGGAGGTCAACTGAAGCTTTCTTT
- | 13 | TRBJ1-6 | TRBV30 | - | CAWTPPGDSPLHF | TGTGCCTGGACCCCCCCGGGCGATTCACCCCTCCACTTT
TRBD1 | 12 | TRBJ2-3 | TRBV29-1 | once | CSVARDSGAQYF | TGCAGCGTTGCCCGGGACAGTGGGGCGCAGTATTTT
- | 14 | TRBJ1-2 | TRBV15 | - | CATSRDLTGEGYTF | TGTGCCACCAGCAGAGATTTGACGGGGGAGGGCTACACCTTC
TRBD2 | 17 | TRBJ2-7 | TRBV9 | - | CASSVDPGGGALEEQYF | TGTGCCAGCAGCGTAGACCCGGGAGGGGGGGCCCTCGAGGAGCAGTACTTC
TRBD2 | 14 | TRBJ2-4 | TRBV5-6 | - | CASSLAAGGRVQYF | TGTGCCAGCAGCTTGGCCGCGGGGGGACGGGTTCAGTACTTC
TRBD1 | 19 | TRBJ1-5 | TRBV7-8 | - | CASSLRTGSGSGSNQPQHF | TGTGCCAGCAGCTTAAGGACAGGGTCGGGATCAGGTAGCAATCAGCCCCAGCATTTT
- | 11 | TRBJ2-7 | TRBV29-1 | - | CSVGDTYEQYF | TGCAGCGTTGGGGATACCTACGAGCAGTACTTC
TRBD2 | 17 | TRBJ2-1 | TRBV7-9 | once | CASSSKPGLAMYNEQFF | TGTGCCAGCAGCTCAAAACCGGGACTAGCGATGTACAATGAGCAGTTCTTC
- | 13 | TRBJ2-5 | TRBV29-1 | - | CSVSGAGQETQYF | TGCAGCGTTTCCGGGGCTGGACAAGAGACCCAGTACTTC
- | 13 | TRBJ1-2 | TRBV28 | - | CASSLAQGHGYTF | TGTGCCAGCAGTTTAGCCCAGGGGCATGGCTACACCTTC
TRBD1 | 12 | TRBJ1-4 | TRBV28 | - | CATKTGNEKLFF | TGTGCCACAAAGACAGGGAATGAAAAACTGTTTTTT
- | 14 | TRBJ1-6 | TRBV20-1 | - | CSAKPSSYNSPLHF | TGCAGTGCTAAACCAAGCTCCTATAATTCACCCCTCCACTTT
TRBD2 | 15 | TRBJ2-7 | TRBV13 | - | CASSLGLAVGYEQYF | TGTGCCAGCAGCTTAGGGCTAGCGGTGGGCTACGAGCAGTACTTC
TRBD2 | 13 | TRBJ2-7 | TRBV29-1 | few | CSVASGRVNEQYF | TGCAGCGTTGCTAGCGGGAGGGTCAACGAGCAGTACTTC
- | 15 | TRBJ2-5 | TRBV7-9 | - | CASSLAEVARETQYF | TGTGCCAGCAGCTTAGCAGAGGTAGCACGGGAGACCCAGTACTTC
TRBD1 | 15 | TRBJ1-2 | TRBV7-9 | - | CASSSSLQGAEGYTF | TGTGCCAGCAGCTCCTCGCTACAGGGGGCGGAGGGCTACACCTTC
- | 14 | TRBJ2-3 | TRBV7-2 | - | CASSLQGSTDTQYF | TGTGCCAGCAGCCTACAGGGATCCACAGATACGCAGTATTTT
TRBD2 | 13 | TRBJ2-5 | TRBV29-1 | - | CSGGTSAQETQYF | TGCAGCGGCGGGACTAGCGCCCAAGAGACCCAGTACTTC
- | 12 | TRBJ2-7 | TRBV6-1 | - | CASSDRFYEQYF | TGTGCCAGCAGCGACAGATTCTACGAGCAGTACTTC
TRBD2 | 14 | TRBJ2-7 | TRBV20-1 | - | CSASVAGGFYEQYF | TGCAGTGCTAGTGTAGCGGGAGGGTTTTACGAGCAGTACTTC
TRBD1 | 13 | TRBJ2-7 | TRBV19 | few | CASSKDRGYEQYF | TGTGCCAGTAGTAAGGACAGGGGTTACGAGCAGTACTTC
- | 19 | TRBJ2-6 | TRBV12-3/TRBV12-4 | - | CASSFRGVERYSGANVLTF | TGTGCCAGCAGTTTTCGAGGGGTCGAAAGATACTCTGGGGCCAACGTCCTGACTTTC
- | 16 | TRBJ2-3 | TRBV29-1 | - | CSVATWLAEDKITQYF | TGCAGCGTTGCTACGTGGCTAGCCGAAGATAAGATTACGCAGTATTTT
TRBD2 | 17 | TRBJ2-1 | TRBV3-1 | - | CASSPESGRAYLNEQFF | TGTGCCAGCAGCCCAGAAAGCGGGAGGGCCTATTTGAATGAGCAGTTCTTC
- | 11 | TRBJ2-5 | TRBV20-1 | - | CSEEQGETQYF | TGCAGCGAGGAGCAGGGGGAGACCCAGTACTTC
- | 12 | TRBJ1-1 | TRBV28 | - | CASSSRVTEAFF | TGTGCCAGCAGTTCCCGGGTCACTGAAGCTTTCTTT
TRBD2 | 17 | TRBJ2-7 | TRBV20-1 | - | CSASLEVAGLAGGKQYF | TGCAGTGCTAGTCTCGAAGTTGCGGGACTAGCGGGGGGTAAGCAGTACTTC
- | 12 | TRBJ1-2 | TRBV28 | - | CASSFTIYGYTF | TGTGCCAGCAGTTTCACAATCTATGGCTACACCTTC
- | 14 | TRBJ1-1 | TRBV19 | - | CASSTRNILTEAFF | TGTGCCAGTAGTACAAGAAATATTCTCACTGAAGCTTTCTTT
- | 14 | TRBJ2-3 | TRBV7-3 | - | CASSSLDRGNTQYF | TGTGCCAGCAGTTCATTAGACCGGGGCAATACGCAGTATTTT
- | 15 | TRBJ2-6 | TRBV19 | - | CASKIQSSGANVLTF | TGTGCCAGTAAGATACAGAGCTCTGGGGCCAACGTCCTGACTTTC
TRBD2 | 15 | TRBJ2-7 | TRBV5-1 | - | CASSPNSGSSYEQYF | TGCGCCAGCAGCCCCAATAGCGGGAGCTCCTACGAGCAGTACTTC
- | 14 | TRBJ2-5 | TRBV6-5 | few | CASSYHPNKETQYF | TGTGCCAGCAGTTATCATCCGAACAAAGAGACCCAGTACTTC
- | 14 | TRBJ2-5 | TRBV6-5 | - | CASSYAGNRKTQYF | TGTGCCAGCAGTTACGCAGGGAATCGGAAGACCCAGTACTTC
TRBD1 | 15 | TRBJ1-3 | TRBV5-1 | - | CASSSGTGVGNTIYF | TGCGCCAGCAGCTCCGGGACAGGGGTTGGAAACACCATATATTTT
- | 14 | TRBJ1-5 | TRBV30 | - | CAWTPGHPNQPQHF | TGTGCCTGGACTCCGGGCCACCCCAATCAGCCCCAGCATTTT
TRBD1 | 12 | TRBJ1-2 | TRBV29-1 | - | CSVGGQVDGYTF | TGCAGCGTAGGCGGACAGGTGGATGGCTACACCTTC
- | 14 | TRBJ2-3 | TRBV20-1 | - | CSAEAPVSTDTQYF | TGCAGTGCTGAGGCCCCCGTTAGCACAGATACGCAGTATTTT
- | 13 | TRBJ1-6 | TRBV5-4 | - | CASSFGQQSPLHF | TGTGCCAGCAGCTTCGGACAGCAATCACCCCTCCACTTT
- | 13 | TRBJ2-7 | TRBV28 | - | CASTWTASYEQYF | TGTGCCAGCACCTGGACGGCATCCTACGAGCAGTACTTC